This passage covers 12 T cell receptor beta chains from one sample sequenced in a study of cytotoxic CD8 clonotypes in ibrutinib-treated CLL. The repertoire was sequenced with immunoSEQ multiplex PCR; TCRdb's copy has only in-frame clones and lacks some. The data contain nearly 85,000 clones, roughly three quarters of them seen just once; the ten biggest clones take up more than 4.5%. The source material was PBMCs, sampled after 12 months of ibrutinib treatment. Receptors originate from a human donor with chronic lymphocytic leukemia.

The chain has TRBV12-5 and TRBJ1-2, with D possibly matching TRBD1 (6 bases). CDR3 size: 16 residues. Germline loops: CDR1 LGHNT, CDR2 FRNRAP. Trimming cost V 0 bases and J 0 bases, with 11 bases left between them. CDR3 in DNA: TGTGCTAGTGGTTTGGTGGGGGGCAGAGCTAACTATGGCTACACCTTC. As protein: CASGLVGGRANYGYTF. Full variable domain (remainder filled in from reference TRBV12-5 and TRBJ1-2): DARVTQTPRHKVTEMGQEVTMRCQPILGHNTVFWYRQTMMQGLELLAYFRNRAPLDDSGMPKDRFSAEMPDATLATLKIQPSEPRDSAVYFCASGLVGGRANYGYTFGSGTRLTVV.

J is TRBJ2-7 and V is TRBV7-2, with 8 positions matching TRBD1. The CDR3 consists of 14 residues. Germline trimming cut 4 bases from V and 5 bases from J; bases unmatched to any gene: 7. The germline gives CDR1 SGHTA, CDR2 FQGNSA. CDR3 nucleotide sequence: TGTGCCAGCAGCTCCAGGGGGCTCTGGAACGAGCAGTACTTC. As protein: CASSSRGLWNEQYF.

There are a few counts of this clone. This sequence joins TRBV9 and TRBJ2-7, with D tentatively TRBD1 (7 bases). V lost 4 bases and J 2 bases, leaving 25 bases between the germline ends. Germline CDR1 reads SGDLS; CDR2 reads YYNGEE. CDR3 length equals 18 residues. The CDR3: CASSPRDSPGLDTYEQYF. The CDR3 coding sequence is TGTGCCAGCAGCCCTCGGGACAGCCCGGGACTGGATACCTACGAGCAGTACTTC.

The chain carries TRBV7-6 and TRBJ1-1; 7 positions match TRBD1. Germline V lookup: CDR1 SGHVS, CDR2 FNYEAQ. The CDR3 covers 13 residues. The V gene end was trimmed by 5 bases and the J gene end by 3 bases; junction bases not matched to a gene: 3. The CDR3 nucleotides are TGTGCCAGCAGCCTCACAGGGGACACTGAAGCTTTCTTT. It codes for CASSLTGDTEAFF.

The chain links TRBV9 to TRBJ2-5; D remains ambiguous. Trimming took off 3 bases at V and 5 bases at J, with 17 bases between the two ends. The CDR3 extends over 15 amino acids. Germline V CDR1 and CDR2: SGDLS, YYNGEE. Written as DNA, the CDR3 is TGTGCCAGCAGCGGACCGACTCCCCGGATGGAGACCCAGTACTTC. Amino acids: CASSGPTPRMETQYF.

V gene TRBV6-1 combines with J gene TRBJ2-7; maybe TRBD1 (6 bases). The V end lost 4 bases, the J end lost 3 bases, and 16 bases lay between the germline ends. The germline V gene has CDR1 MNHNS and CDR2 SASEGT. CDR3 length equals 15 residues. The CDR3 protein is CASSAGPQGLYEQYF. CDR3 bases: TGTGCCAGCAGTGCGGGACCTCAGGGGCTCTACGAGCAGTACTTC.

The rearrangement joins TRBV6-6 to TRBJ2-1, with no clear D. The CDR3 covers 11 residues. Per germline, CDR1 MNHNY and CDR2 SVGAGI (reference sequence). V shed 1 base and J shed 9 bases, with 4 bases lying between them. DNA of the CDR3: TGTGCCAGCAGTTACTTTGGTGAGCAGTTCTTC. Amino acids: CASSYFGEQFF.

CDR3 coding DNA: TGTGCCAGCAGCTTAGTGGCAGGGTCCGCCTACGAGCAGTACTTC. Residues: CASSLVAGSAYEQYF. The chain links TRBV7-9 to TRBJ2-7; maybe TRBD1 (5 bases). This CDR3 region has 15 residues. Trimming left V 1 base short and J 2 bases short, with 12 bases between. CDR1 and CDR2 (germline): SEHNR, FQNEAQ (reference sequence).

This clone was counted between two and nine times. The chain combines TRBV6-1 with TRBJ2-3; 7 positions match TRBD1. Trimming at V came to 6 bases and at J to 4 bases, leaving 7 bases not matched to a gene. This CDR3 has 14 amino acids. Germline assignment: CDR1 MNHNS and CDR2 SASEGT. CDR3 coding DNA: TGTGCCAGCAGCCCCCGGACAGGAGCAGATACGCAGTATTTT. This codes for CASSPRTGADTQYF.

For the CDR3, the DNA is TGTGCCAGCAGCTTAGTGGTCGGCGAGCAGTACTTC. Translated: CASSLVVGEQYF. The chain is built from TRBV7-6 and TRBJ2-7; D unclear. The CDR3 extends over 12 amino acids. The germline V and J ends were trimmed by 1 base and 6 bases, with 7 bases remaining between them. Germline V CDR1 and CDR2: SGHVS, FNYEAQ.

The chain's CDR3 is CASMGHPGANVLTF. The CDR3 bases are TGCGCCAGCATGGGCCACCCTGGGGCCAACGTCCTGACTTTC. The J gene is TRBJ2-6, the V gene TRBV5-1; no definite D call. V gave up 6 bases and J gave up 2 bases, with 9 bases separating them. CDR1 is SGHRS, CDR2 YFSETQ, per germline. The CDR3 spans 14 residues. Complete variable domain (other parts from reference TRBV5-1 and TRBJ2-6): KAGVTQTPRYLIKTRGQQVTLSCSPISGHRSVSWYQQTPGQGLQFLFEYFSETQRNKGNFPGRFSGRQFSNSRSEMNVSTLELGDSALYLCASMGHPGANVLTFGAGSRLTVL.

This clone was detected only a few times. The same CDR3 is also encoded by other DNA sequences in this sample. This rearrangement joins TRBV18 to TRBJ2-4; D call uncertain. Trimming removed 6 bases at V and 0 bases at J, with 6 bases between. The germline V gene encodes CDR1 KGHSH and CDR2 LQKENI. The CDR3 covers 13 residues. CDR3 nucleotides: TGTGCCAGCTCCCCCCTAGCCAAAAACATTCAGTACTTC. This gives the protein CASSPLAKNIQYF.